The entry below gives a single TCR beta chain sequence along with its context. The target antigen is unknown. The ends were cut back, 0 bases at V and 14 bases at J, with 12 bases in the middle. This CDR3 is built from 12 residues. Germline CDR1 SGHAT, CDR2 FQNNGV. The sample originates from a study of cytomegalovirus exposure and HLA in healthy donors. TCRdb's table, derived via immunoSEQ multiplex PCR, lists solely in-frame clones and lacks some. The sample has 150,000 to 200,000 clones; roughly 85% are singletons. Points from the study as a whole: In the 120 or so validation repertoires, just under 95% of cluster scores exceeded 0, per a later analysis.

What was sequenced was PBMCs. The sequence came from a man aged 18 to 35 in good health and CMV-seropositive. The rearrangement uses TRBV11-2 and TRBJ2-3; D is possibly TRBD1 (5 bases). This CDR3 reads CASSLDRRDRYF. The CDR3 nucleotides read TGTGCCAGCAGCTTAGATCGGCGTGACAGGTATTTT.